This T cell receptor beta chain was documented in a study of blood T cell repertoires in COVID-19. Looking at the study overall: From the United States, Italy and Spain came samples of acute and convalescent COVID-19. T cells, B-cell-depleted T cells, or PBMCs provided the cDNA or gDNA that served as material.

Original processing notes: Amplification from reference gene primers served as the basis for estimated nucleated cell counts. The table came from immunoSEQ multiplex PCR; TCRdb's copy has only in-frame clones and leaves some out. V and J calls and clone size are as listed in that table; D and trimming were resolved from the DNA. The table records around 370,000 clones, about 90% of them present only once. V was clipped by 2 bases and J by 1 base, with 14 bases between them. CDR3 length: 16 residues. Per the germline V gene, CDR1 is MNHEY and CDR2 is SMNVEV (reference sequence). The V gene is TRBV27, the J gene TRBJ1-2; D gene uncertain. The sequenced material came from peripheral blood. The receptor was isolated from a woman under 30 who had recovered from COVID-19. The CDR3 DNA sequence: TGTGCCAGCAGTTTAAAAGAGAACGCCCATAACTATGGCTACACCTTC. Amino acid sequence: CASSLKENAHNYGYTF.